This TCR beta chain was documented in a study of T cells after yellow fever vaccination. With V trimmed by 2 bases and J by 8 bases, 11 bases remained unmatched. This CDR3 is 17 amino acids long. Germline loops: CDR1 WSHSY, CDR2 SAAADI. TCRdb redid the calling of the 5' RACE reads with MiXCR, one entry per CDR3 protein. This table holds under 150,000 distinct CDR3 sequences, 7.7% found once. In this sample, this clonotype turned up many times. The chain employs TRBV10-2 and TRBJ2-1, with 11 bases identical to TRBD2. This specimen was CD4+ T cells sorted from PBMCs, taken 5 days after the yellow fever booster vaccination. The clonotype was recovered from a man in his thirties or forties who received the YFV17D yellow fever vaccine. CDR3 protein: CASSEGASGRTRDEQFF. CDR3 DNA sequence: TGCGCCAGCAGTGAGGGGGCTAGCGGGAGGACCAGGGATGAGCAGTTCTTC.